Sequencing of this T cell receptor (beta chain) was carried out in a study of lymphopenia after photon versus proton radiotherapy. Study-wide results and caveats: Under photons, naive T cells and diversity fell while effector/memory populations rose. Only patients who died were analyzed for survival; proton advantage is unproven.

About this clone itself: Its matching antigen is unknown.

TCRdb's copy holds only in-frame clones and misses some; the assay was immunoSEQ multiplex PCR. Here the sample spans 70,000 to 95,000 clones, 65% to 85% being singletons. The CDR3 spans 12 residues. V lost 4 bases to trimming and J lost 8 bases, with 11 bases between them. CDR1 is ENHRY, CDR2 SYGVKD, per germline. The chain joins TRBV10-3 to TRBJ1-2; D is undetermined. The receptor was isolated from a man in his 60s with pancreatic cancer. Sequencing was performed on peripheral blood, taken from a patient treated with proton-based radiotherapy. For the CDR3, the DNA is TGTGCCATCAGTGCAGACGGAACAGGCTACACCTTC. The encoded protein is CAISADGTGYTF.